This passage covers 18 T cell receptor beta chains from one sample sequenced in a study of T cell repertoires in aging, cancer and after chemotherapy. Amplification of TCR beta used genomic DNA extracted from peripheral blood. TRB rearrangements spanning V, D and J were amplified using mixed TRB-A/B primers. TCRdb processed the multiplex PCR reads anew with MiXCR; each CDR3 protein has one entry. The sample records a few thousand distinct CDR3 sequences, 55% to 70% being singletons. The sample taken for sequencing was blood. These receptors were taken from a human donor with a solid tumor.

This clonotype appeared once. Its ends do not fully match the called genes, so a read error is possible. This rearrangement joins TRBV20-1 to TRBJ2-1, with a tentative D call TRBD1 (6 bases). This CDR3 is built from 13 residues. Germline V CDR1 and CDR2: DFQATT, SNEGSKA (reference sequence). The CDR3 DNA follows: TGCAGTACTAGGGGGAACACCTACAATGAGCAGTTCTTC. It translates to CSTRGNTYNEQFF.

The V gene is TRBV6-1, the J gene TRBJ1-6; TRBD1 matches at 8 bases. Germline V gene sequence: CDR1 MNHNS, CDR2 SASEGT. This CDR3 comprises 18 residues. V shed 4 bases and J 5 bases; nucleotides not matched to a gene: 13. Here the CDR3 DNA reads TGTGCCAGCAGTGCAGGACAGGGTTTGGGGCCCAATAATTCACCCCTCCACTTT. Protein product: CASSAGQGLGPNNSPLHF.

The rearrangement uses TRBV19 and TRBJ1-2; no clear D gene. The CDR3 covers 13 residues. Trimming shortened V by 8 bases and J by 2 bases, and 12 bases separated the two germline ends. Germline values: CDR1 LNHDA, CDR2 SQIVND (reference sequence). The CDR3 nucleotides read TGTGCCAGTTCAAAAACCGGCAACTATGGCTACACCTTC. It translates to CASSKTGNYGYTF.

This sequence joins TRBV18 and TRBJ1-2; D is unresolved. Trimming took off 1 base at V and 3 bases at J, with 9 bases between the two ends. Germline values: CDR1 KGHSH, CDR2 LQKENI. This CDR3 is built from 14 residues. The CDR3 loop reads CASSPRREDYGYTF. The CDR3 DNA follows: TGTGCCAGCTCACCACGCCGGGAAGACTATGGCTACACCTTC.

The rearrangement links TRBV6-6 to TRBJ2-5; 11 bases are a match to TRBD1. The CDR3 has 13 residues. The ends lost 6 bases at V and 5 bases at J; junction bases unmatched: 2. Germline CDR1 MNHNY, CDR2 SVGAGI (reference sequence). The CDR3 sequence is CASSRDRGETQYF. The DNA for the CDR3 is TGTGCCAGCAGCCGGGACAGGGGGGAGACCCAGTACTTC.

This clonotype was seen more than once but under ten times. This chain links TRBV19 with TRBJ2-1; TRBD2 aligns across 8 bases. Trimming took 2 bases from V and 0 from J; bases not matched to a gene: 3. The CDR3 sequence is 16 residues long. Germline CDR1 LNHDA, CDR2 SQIVND (reference sequence). CDR3 coding DNA: TGTGCCAGTAGTATACTAAGCGGGAGCTCCTACAATGAGCAGTTCTTC. It yields the protein CASSILSGSSYNEQFF.

This clonotype was counted only a few times. DNA for the CDR3: TGTGCCAGCAGTTTCCAGGACAGGGCCTATGGCTACACCTTC. Encoded protein: CASSFQDRAYGYTF. The chain joins TRBV6-5 to TRBJ1-2; 8 nucleotides align to TRBD1. CDR1 is MNHEY, CDR2 SVGAGI, per germline. The CDR3 is 14 residues long. Trimming removed 4 bases from V and 4 bases from J; junction bases left unmatched: 5.

This clonotype has just a few counts. The rearrangement links TRBV19 to TRBJ1-6; D ambiguous. Trimming left V 2 bases short and J 6 bases short, with 8 bases between. CDR3 length equals 14 residues. Germline-derived CDR1 and CDR2 are LNHDA and SQIVND (reference sequence). For the CDR3, the DNA is TGTGCCAGTAGTATACGGCAGGTTAATTCACCCCTCCACTTT. Translation: CASSIRQVNSPLHF.

The chain carries TRBV19 and TRBJ2-7; tentative D call: TRBD2 (5 bases). Trimming took off 0 bases at V and 6 bases at J, with 12 bases between the two ends. Germline assignment: CDR1 LNHDA and CDR2 SQIVND (reference sequence). The CDR3 is 14 residues long. The CDR3 DNA reads as TGTGCCAGTAGTATAGATTGGAGAGGGCCCGAGCAGTACTTC. Translation: CASSIDWRGPEQYF.

The chain recombines TRBV30 with TRBJ1-1, with TRBD1 matching over 7 bases. The germline CDR1 and CDR2 sequences are GTSNPN and SVGIG (reference sequence). The CDR3 extends over 13 amino acids. J gave up 4 bases and V 0 bases, and 2 bases lay outside the gene matches. In DNA, the CDR3 is TGTGCCTGGAGTGTGGCAGGGGGCACTGAAGCTTTCTTT. Encoded protein: CAWSVAGGTEAFF. The full variable domain, its missing parts supplied by reference TRBV30 and TRBJ1-1, is SQTIHQWPATLVQPVGSPLSLECTVEGTSNPNLYWYRQAAGRGLQLLFYSVGIGQISSEVPQNLSASRPQDRQFILSSKKLLLSDSGFYLCAWSVAGGTEAFFGQGTRLTVV.

This clonotype was seen more than once but under ten times. The chain is built from TRBV19 and TRBJ1-2, with 11 bases aligning to TRBD1. The CDR3 has 15 amino acids. CDR1 is LNHDA and CDR2 is SQIVND in the germline V gene (reference sequence). J was trimmed by 3 bases and V by 7 bases; bases with no gene match: 7. This CDR3 is CASIEGTGGHYGYTF. CDR3 nucleotide sequence: TGTGCCAGTATCGAAGGGACAGGGGGTCACTATGGCTACACCTTC.

This clonotype was recorded a few times. The rearrangement joins TRBV12-3 or TRBV12-4 to TRBJ1-2, with 7 positions matching TRBD1. Trimming removed 7 bases from V and 4 bases from J; junction bases left unmatched: 21. The CDR3 consists of 18 residues. CDR3 nucleotide sequence: TGTGCCAGCACTTCTTCAAAACCGCCGGGACAGTCACCCTATGGCTACACCTTC. Residues: CASTSSKPPGQSPYGYTF.

This clonotype was recorded a few times. The chain recombines TRBV7-9 with TRBJ2-1; D gene ambiguous. The CDR3 runs 13 residues. Trimming pared 3 bases from V and 7 bases from J, leaving 10 bases between. Germline values: CDR1 SEHNR, CDR2 FQNEAQ (reference sequence). CDR3: CASSLVLRNEQFF. The CDR3 region has the DNA TGTGCCAGCAGCTTGGTCCTACGAAATGAGCAGTTCTTC.

The rearrangement joins TRBV7-9 to TRBJ1-1; 8 bases map to TRBD1. V was clipped by 4 bases and J by 8 bases; unmatched bases: 3. This CDR3 has 12 residues. Looked up from germline, CDR1 is SEHNR and CDR2 is FQNEAQ (reference sequence). CDR3 coding DNA: TGTGCCAGCAGCTACGGGACAGGCGAAGCTTTCTTT. Protein sequence: CASSYGTGEAFF.

The genes are TRBV19 and TRBJ1-5, with a tentative D call TRBD1 (6 bases). V was cut by 5 bases and J by 1 base, with 12 bases left in between. Germline V lookup: CDR1 LNHDA, CDR2 SQIVND (reference sequence). The CDR3 runs to 15 residues. The CDR3 nucleotides are TGTGCCAGTAGTGAACAGGGTACGAGCAATCAGCCCCAGCATTTT. It is translated as CASSEQGTSNQPQHF.

This chain connects TRBV11-2 to TRBJ2-1, with a possible D match to TRBD2 (6 bases). From germline, CDR1 is SGHAT and CDR2 FQNNGV. The CDR3 totals 15 residues. With 2 bases removed from V and 9 bases from J, the gap between germline ends came to 17 bases. The CDR3 is CASSLYGGMGSEQFF. For the CDR3, the DNA is TGTGCCAGCAGCTTATACGGGGGAATGGGAAGTGAGCAGTTCTTC. The variable domain in full, with the rest retrieved from reference TRBV11-2 and TRBJ2-1, is EAGVAQSPRYKIIEKRQSVAFWCNPISGHATLYWYQQILGQGPKLLIQFQNNGVVDDSQLPKDRFSAERLKGVDSTLKIQPAKLEDSAVYLCASSLYGGMGSEQFFGPGTRLTVL.

V usage is TRBV19 and J usage is TRBJ2-1; tentative D call: TRBD1 (6 bases). The CDR3 consists of 12 residues. V lost 6 bases to trimming and J lost 10 bases, with 13 bases between them. Germline V CDR1 and CDR2: LNHDA, SQIVND (reference sequence). The CDR3 bases are TGTGCCAGTAGGGATATGACAGGAGAGCAGTTCTTC. It is translated as CASRDMTGEQFF. Based on the CDR3 plus reference TRBV19 and TRBJ2-1, the full variable domain is DGGITQSPKYLFRKEGQNVTLSCEQNLNHDAMYWYRQDPGQGLRLIYYSQIVNDFQKGDIAEGYSVSREKKESFPLTVTSAQKNPTAFYLCASRDMTGEQFFGPGTRLTVL.

This sequence joins TRBV20-1 and TRBJ1-2, with 8 bases that match TRBD1. Germline lookup yields CDR1 DFQATT and CDR2 SNEGSKA (reference sequence). CDR3 size: 14 residues. Trimming at V came to 6 bases and at J to 8 bases, leaving 14 bases not matched to a gene. The CDR3 spells CSARTGGQGWGYTF. In DNA, the CDR3 is TGCAGTGCACGAACAGGGGGTCAAGGATGGGGCTACACCTTC.